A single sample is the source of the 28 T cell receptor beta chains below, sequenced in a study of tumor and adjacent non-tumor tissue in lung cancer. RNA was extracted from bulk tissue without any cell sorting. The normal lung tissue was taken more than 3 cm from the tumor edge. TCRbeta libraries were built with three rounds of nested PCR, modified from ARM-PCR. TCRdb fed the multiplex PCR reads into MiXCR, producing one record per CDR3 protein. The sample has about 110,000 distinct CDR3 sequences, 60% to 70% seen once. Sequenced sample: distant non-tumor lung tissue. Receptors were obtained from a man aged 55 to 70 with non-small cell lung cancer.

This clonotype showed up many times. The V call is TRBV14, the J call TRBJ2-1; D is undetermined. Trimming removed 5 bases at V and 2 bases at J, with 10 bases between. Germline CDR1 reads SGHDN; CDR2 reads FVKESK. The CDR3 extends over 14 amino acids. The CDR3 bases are TGTGCCAGCAGCTCCCCAGGAGCCTACAATGAGCAGTTCTTC. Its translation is CASSSPGAYNEQFF.

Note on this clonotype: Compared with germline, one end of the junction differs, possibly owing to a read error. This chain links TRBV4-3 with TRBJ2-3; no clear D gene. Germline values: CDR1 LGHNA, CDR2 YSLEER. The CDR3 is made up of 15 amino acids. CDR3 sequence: CVSSQDGLPSSQQYF. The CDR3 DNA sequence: TGCGTCAGCAGCCAAGATGGCCTCCCCAGTTCTCAGCAGTATTTT.

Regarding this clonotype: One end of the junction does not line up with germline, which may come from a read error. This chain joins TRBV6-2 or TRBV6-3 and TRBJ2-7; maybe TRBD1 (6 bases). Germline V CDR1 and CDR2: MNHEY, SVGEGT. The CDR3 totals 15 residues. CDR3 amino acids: CASSYRDNGTYEQYF. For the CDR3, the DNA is TGTGCCAGTAGTTACCGGGACAACGGAACCTACGAGCAGTACTTC.

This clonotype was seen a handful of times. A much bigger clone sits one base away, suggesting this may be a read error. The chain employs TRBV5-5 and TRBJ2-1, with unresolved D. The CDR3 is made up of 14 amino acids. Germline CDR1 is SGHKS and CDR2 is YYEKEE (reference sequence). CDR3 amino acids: CASSLVLSYNEQSF. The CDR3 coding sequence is TGTGCCAGCAGCTTGGTTCTCTCCTACAATGAGCAGTCCTTC.

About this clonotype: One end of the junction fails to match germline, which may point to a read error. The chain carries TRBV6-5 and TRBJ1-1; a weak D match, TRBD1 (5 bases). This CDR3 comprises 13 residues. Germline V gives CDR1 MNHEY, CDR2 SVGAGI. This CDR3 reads CASSHRQGTEAFF. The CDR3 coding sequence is TGCGCCAGCAGCCACAGGCAGGGAACTGAAGCTTTCTTT.

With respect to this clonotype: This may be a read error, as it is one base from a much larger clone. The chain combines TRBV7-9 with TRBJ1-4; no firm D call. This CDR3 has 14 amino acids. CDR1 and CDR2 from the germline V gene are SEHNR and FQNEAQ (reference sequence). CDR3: CARSLGGYSEKLFF. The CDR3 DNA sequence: TGTGCCAGGAGCTTAGGCGGTTACAGCGAAAAACTGTTTTTT.

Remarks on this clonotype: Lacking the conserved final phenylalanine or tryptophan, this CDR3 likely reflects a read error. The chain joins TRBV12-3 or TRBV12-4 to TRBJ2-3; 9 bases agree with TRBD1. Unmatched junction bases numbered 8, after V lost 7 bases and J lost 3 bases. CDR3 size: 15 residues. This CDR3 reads CASIAGQGTTDTQYL. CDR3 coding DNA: TGTGCCAGCATTGCGGGACAGGGTACGACAGATACGCAGTATTTG.

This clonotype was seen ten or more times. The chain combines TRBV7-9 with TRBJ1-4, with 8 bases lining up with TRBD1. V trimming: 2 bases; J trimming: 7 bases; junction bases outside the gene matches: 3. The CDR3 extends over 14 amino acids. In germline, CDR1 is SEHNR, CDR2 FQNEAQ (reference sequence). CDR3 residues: CASSLTGGGEKLFF. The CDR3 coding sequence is TGTGCCAGCAGCTTAACAGGGGGAGGTGAAAAACTGTTTTTT.

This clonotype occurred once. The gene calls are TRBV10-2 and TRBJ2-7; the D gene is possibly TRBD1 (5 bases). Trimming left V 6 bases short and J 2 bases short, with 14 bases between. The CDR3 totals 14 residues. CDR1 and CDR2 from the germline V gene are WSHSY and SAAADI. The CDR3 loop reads CASRVTGTPYEQYF. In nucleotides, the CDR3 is TGCGCCAGCAGAGTAACAGGTACACCCTACGAGCAGTACTTC.

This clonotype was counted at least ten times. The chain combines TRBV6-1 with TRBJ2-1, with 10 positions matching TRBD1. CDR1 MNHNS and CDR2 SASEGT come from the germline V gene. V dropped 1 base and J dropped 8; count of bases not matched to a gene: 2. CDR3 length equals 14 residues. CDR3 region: CASSEGDRGHEQFF. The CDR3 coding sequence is TGTGCCAGCAGTGAAGGGGACAGGGGACATGAGCAGTTCTTC.

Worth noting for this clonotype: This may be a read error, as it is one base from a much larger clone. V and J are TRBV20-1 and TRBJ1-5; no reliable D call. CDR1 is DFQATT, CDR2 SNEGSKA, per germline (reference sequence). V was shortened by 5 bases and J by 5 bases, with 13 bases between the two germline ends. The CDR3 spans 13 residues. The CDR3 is CSALTEVDQPQHF. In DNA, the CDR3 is TGCAGTGCTCTAACAGAAGTCGATCAGCCCCAGCATTTT.

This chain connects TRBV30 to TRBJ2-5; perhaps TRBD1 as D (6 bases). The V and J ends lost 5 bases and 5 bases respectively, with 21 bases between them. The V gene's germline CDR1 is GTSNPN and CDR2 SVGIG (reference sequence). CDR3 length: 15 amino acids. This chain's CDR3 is CAWGSLDGGTETQYF. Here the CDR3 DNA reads TGTGCCTGGGGTTCACTGGATGGGGGCACCGAGACCCAGTACTTC.

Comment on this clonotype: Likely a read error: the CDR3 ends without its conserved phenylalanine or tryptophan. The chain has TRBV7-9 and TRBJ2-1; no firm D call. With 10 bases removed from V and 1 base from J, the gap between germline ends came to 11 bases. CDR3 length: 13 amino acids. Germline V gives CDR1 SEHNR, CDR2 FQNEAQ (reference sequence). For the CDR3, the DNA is TGTGCCACCGGACGTTCTTCCTACAATGAGCAGTTCTCC. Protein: CATGRSSYNEQFS.

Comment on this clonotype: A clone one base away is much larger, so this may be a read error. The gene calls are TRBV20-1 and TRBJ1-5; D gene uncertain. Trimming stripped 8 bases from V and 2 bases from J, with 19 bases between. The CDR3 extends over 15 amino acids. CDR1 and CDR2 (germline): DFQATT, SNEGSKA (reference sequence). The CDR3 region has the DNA TGCAGTACCGCGGTCGAGGTTTCGGGCAATCAGCCCCAGCATTTT. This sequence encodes CSTAVEVSGNQPQHF.

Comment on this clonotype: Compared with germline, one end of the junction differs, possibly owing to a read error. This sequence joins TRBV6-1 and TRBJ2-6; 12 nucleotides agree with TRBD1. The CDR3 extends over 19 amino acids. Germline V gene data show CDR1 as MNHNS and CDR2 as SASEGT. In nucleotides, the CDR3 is TGTGCCAGCAGGAGGACAATCGGGACAGGGGGCGTAGGAGCCAACGTCCCGACTTTC. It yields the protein CASRRTIGTGGVGANVPTF.

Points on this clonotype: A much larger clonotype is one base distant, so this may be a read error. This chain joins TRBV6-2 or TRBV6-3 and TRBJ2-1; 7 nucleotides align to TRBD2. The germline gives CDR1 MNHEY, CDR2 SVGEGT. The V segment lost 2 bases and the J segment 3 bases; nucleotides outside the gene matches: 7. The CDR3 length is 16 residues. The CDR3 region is CASSYRGLEIYNEQFF. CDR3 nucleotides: TGTGCCAGCAGTTACCGAGGACTAGAGATCTACAATGAGCAGTTCTTC.

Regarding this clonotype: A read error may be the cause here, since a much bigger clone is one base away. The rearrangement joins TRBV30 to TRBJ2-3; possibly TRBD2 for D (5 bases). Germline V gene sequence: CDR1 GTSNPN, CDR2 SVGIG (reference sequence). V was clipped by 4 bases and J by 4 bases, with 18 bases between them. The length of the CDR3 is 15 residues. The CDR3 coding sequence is TGTGCCTGGACCGGGGTAGTGGGCCCTGCAGATACGCAGTATTTT. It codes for CAWTGVVGPADTQYF.

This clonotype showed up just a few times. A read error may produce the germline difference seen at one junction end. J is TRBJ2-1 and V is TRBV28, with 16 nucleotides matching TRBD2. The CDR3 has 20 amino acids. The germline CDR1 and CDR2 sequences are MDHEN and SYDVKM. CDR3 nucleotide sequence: TGTGCCAGCAGTATGCCATCGGGACTAGCGGGAGGGTCCTCCCACAATGAGCAGTTCTTC. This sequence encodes CASSMPSGLAGGSSHNEQFF.

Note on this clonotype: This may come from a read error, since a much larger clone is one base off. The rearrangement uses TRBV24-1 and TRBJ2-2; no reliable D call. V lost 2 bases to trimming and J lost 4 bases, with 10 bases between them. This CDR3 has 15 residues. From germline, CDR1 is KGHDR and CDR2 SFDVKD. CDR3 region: CATSDSCSITGELFF. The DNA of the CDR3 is TGTGCCACCAGTGATTCTTGTAGCATCACCGGGGAGCTGTTTTTT.

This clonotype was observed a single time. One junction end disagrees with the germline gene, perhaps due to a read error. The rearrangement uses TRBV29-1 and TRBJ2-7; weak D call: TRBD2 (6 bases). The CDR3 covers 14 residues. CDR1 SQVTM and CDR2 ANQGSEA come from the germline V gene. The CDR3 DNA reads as TGCAACGTTGAAGTCGGGACGGGGGTCGGAGAGCAGTACTTC. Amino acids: CNVEVGTGVGEQYF.

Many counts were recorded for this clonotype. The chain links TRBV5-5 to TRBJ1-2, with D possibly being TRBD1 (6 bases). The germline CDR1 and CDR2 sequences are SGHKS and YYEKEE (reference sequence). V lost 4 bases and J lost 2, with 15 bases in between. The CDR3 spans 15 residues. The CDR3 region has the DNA TGTGCCAGCAGCCTAGACAGGCAATCCAACTATGGCTACACCTTC. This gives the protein CASSLDRQSNYGYTF.

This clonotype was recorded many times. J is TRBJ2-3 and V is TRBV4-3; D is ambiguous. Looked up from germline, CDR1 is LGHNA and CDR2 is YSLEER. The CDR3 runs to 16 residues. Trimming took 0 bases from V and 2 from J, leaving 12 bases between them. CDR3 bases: TGCGCCAGCAGCCAAGATACCGCTACATACACAGATACGCAGTATTTT. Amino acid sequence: CASSQDTATYTDTQYF.

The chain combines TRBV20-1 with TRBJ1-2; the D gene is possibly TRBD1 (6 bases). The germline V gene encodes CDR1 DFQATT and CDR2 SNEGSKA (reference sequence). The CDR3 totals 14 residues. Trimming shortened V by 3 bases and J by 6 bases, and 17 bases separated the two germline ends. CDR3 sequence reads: CSASPRDGGHGYTF. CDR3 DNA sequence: TGCAGTGCTAGCCCCAGGGACGGGGGGCATGGCTACACCTTC.

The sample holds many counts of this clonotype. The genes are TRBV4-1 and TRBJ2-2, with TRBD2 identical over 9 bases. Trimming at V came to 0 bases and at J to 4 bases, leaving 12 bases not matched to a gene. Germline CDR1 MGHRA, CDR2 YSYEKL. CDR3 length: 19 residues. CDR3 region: CASSQDPGGGAKSTGELFF. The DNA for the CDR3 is TGCGCCAGCAGCCAAGATCCTGGCGGGGGGGCCAAGAGCACCGGGGAGCTGTTTTTT.

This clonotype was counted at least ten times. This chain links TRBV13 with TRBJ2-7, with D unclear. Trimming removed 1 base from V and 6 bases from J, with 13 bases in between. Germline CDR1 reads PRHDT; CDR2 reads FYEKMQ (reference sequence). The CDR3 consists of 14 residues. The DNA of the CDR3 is TGTGCCAGCAGCTTAGCCTCGGCCTCTGGCGAGCAGTACTTC. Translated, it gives CASSLASASGEQYF.

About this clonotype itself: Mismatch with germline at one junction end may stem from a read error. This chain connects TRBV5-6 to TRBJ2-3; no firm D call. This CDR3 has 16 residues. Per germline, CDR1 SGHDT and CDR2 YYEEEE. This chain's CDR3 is CANSFDPQLRTDTQYF. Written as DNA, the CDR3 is TGTGCCAACAGCTTTGACCCTCAACTACGCACAGATACGCAGTATTTT.

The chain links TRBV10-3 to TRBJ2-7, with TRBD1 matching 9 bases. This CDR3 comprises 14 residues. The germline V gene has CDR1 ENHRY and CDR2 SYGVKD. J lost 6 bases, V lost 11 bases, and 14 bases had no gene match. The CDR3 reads CASSKGDREGEQYF. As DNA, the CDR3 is TGTGCCTCAAGTAAGGGGGACAGGGAGGGCGAGCAGTACTTC.

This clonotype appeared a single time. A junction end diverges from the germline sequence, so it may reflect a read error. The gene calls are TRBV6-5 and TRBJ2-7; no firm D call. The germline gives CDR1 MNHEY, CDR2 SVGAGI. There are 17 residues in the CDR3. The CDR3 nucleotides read TGTGCCACCAGTAGGACGGTTGCCCGAAGTAACTCCTACGAGGAGTACTTC. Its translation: CATSRTVARSNSYEEYF.